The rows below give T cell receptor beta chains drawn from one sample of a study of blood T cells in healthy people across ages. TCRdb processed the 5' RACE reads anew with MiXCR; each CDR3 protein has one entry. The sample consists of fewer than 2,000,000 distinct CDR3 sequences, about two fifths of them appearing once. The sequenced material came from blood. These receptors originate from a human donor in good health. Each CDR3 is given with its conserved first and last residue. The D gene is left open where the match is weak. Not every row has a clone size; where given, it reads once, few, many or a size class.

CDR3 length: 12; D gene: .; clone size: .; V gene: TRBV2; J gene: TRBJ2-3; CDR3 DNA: TGTGCCAGCAACAGGTACACAGATACGCAGTATTTT; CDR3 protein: CASNRYTDTQYF
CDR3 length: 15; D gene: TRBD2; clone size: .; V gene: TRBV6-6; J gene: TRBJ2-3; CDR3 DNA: TGTGCCAGCAGTTACCGGGGTAATAGCGGGGATACGCAGTATTTT; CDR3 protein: CASSYRGNSGDTQYF
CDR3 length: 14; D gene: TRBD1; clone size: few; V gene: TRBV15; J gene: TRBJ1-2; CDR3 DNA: TGTGCCACCAGCAGAACCACAGGGGGACCTGGCTACACCTTC; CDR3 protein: CATSRTTGGPGYTF
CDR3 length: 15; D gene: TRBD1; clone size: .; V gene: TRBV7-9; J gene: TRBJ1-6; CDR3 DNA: TGTGCCAGCAGCTTACGGCAGGGGGCGGATCCACCCCTCCACTTT; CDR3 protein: CASSLRQGADPPLHF
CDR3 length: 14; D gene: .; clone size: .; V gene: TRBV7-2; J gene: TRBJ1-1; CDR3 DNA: TGTGCCAGCAGCTTCTCGAACAGGGTTGGGAGGGCTTTCTTT; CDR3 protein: CASSFSNRVGRAFF
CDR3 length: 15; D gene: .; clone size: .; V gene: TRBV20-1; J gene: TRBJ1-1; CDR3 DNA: TGCAGTGCTAGAGGTCTAAACGGACCAGGGGCTGAAGCTTTCTTT; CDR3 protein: CSARGLNGPGAEAFF
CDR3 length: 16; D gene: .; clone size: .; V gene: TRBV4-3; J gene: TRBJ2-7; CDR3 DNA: TGCGCCAGCAGTCAAGGGACTGTTAGCTCCTACAATGAGCAGTACTTC; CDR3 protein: CASSQGTVSSYNEQYF
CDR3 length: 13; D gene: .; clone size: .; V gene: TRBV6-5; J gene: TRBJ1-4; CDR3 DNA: TGTGCCAGCAGCTCTCTGGGGAATGAAAAACTGTTTTTT; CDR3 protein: CASSSLGNEKLFF
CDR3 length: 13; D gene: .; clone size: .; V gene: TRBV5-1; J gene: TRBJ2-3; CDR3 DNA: TGCGCCAGCAGCGCATCTAGCACAGATACGCAGTATTTT; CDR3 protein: CASSASSTDTQYF
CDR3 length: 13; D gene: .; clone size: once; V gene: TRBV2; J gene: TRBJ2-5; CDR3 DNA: TGTGCCAGCAACTCGAACCCCCAAGAGACCCAGTACTTC; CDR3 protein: CASNSNPQETQYF
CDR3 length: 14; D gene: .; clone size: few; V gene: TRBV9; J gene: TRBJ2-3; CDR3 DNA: TGTGCCAGCAGCGTTACGGGTGGGGCTGCTACGCAGTATTTT; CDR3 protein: CASSVTGGAATQYF
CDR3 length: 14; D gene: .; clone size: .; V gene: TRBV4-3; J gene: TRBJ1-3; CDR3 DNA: TGCGCCAGCAGCCTACGGACAGATGGAAACACCATATATTTT; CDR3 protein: CASSLRTDGNTIYF
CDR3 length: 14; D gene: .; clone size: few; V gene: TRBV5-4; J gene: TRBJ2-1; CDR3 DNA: TGTGCCAGCAGCTTGGACGGGGTACCGAATGAGCAGTTCTTC; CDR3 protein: CASSLDGVPNEQFF
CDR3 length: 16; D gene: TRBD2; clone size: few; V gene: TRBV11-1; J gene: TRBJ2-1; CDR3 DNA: TGTGCCAGCAGCCCTGGACTAGCGGGCCAGGACAATGAGCAGTTCTTC; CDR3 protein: CASSPGLAGQDNEQFF
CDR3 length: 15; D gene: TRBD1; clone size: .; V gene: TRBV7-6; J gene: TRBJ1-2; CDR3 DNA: TGTGCCAGCAGCAGCCGACAGGGATCGGGTTGGGGCTACACCTTC; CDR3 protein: CASSSRQGSGWGYTF
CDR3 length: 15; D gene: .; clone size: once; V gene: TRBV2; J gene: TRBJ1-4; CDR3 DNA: TGTGCCAGCAGTGAAGATCCAGGGTACAATGAAAAACTGTTTTTT; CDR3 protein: CASSEDPGYNEKLFF
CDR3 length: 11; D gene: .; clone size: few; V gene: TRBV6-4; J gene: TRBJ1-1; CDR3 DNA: TGTGCCAGCAGTGACGGGGGCGAGGCTTTCTTT; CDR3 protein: CASSDGGEAFF
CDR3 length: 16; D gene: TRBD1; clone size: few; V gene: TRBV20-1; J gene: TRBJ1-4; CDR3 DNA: TGCAGTGCTTTTAAAAGACAGGGTACGAGGGATGAAAAACTGTTTTTT; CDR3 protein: CSAFKRQGTRDEKLFF
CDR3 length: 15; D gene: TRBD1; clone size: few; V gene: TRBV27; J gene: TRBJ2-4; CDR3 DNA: TGTGCCAGCAGTTTTGGGACAGGGGCCGCAAACATTCAGTACTTC; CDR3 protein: CASSFGTGAANIQYF
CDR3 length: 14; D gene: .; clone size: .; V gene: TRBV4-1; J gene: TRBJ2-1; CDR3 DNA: TGCGCCAGCAGCCAAGATGCCCTTCACAATGAGCAGTTCTTC; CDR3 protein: CASSQDALHNEQFF
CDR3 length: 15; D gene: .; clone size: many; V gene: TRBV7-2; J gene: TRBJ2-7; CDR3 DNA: TGTGCCAGCAGCTTAACAGCGGTGAATACCTACGAGCAGTACTTC; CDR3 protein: CASSLTAVNTYEQYF
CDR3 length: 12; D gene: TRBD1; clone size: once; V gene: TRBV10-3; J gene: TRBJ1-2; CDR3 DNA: TGTGCCATTACGACAGGGGAGGAAGGCTACACCTTC; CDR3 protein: CAITTGEEGYTF
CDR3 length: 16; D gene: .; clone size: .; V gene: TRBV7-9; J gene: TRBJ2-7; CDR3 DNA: TGTGCCAGCAGCCCGCGGATAGCCTTTATCTCCTACGAGCAGTACTTC; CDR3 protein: CASSPRIAFISYEQYF
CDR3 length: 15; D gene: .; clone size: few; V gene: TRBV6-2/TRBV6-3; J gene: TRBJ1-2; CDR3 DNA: TGTGCCAGCAGTTACGGACGGGGTATCCACTATGGCTACACCTTC; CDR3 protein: CASSYGRGIHYGYTF
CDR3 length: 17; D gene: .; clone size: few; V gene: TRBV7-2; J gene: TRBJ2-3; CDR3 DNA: TGTGCCAGCGGATGGGACCTGTATGCTTCTAGCACAGATACGCAGTATTTT; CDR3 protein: CASGWDLYASSTDTQYF
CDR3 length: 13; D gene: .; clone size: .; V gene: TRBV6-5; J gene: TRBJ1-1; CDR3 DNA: TGTGCCAGCAGTTACGGCCTCCACCTAGAAGCTTTCTTT; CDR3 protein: CASSYGLHLEAFF
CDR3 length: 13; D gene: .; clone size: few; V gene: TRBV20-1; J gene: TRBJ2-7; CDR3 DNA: TGCAGTGCTGGACGGAACCGATGGGACGAGCAGTACTTC; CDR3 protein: CSAGRNRWDEQYF
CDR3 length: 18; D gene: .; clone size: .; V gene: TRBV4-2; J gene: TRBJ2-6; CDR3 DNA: TGTGCCAGCAGCCAAAGGGTGGGGGGTGGGACTGGGGCCAACGTCCTGACTTTC; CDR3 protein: CASSQRVGGGTGANVLTF
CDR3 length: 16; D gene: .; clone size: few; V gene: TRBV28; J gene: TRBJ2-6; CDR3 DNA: TGTGCCAGCGGGGCTACGGCAGTCACTGGGGCCAACGTCCTGACTTTC; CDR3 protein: CASGATAVTGANVLTF
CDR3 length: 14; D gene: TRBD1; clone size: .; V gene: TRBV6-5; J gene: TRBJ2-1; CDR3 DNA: TGTGCCGGCAGCGGATCGGACAGGGACTTTGAGCAGTTCTTC; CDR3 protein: CAGSGSDRDFEQFF
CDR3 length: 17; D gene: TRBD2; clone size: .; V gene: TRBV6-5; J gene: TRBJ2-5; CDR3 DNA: TGTGCCAGCAGTTACTTCCCACTAGCGGCCGACCAAGAGACCCAGTACTTC; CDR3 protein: CASSYFPLAADQETQYF
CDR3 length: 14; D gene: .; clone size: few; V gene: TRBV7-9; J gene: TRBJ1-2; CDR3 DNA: TGTGCCAGCACCCCGACGGGTTCCAACTATGGCTACACCTTC; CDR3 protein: CASTPTGSNYGYTF
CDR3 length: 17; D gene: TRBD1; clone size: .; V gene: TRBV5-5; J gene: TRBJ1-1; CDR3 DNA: TGTGCCAGCAGCTCGCCCCCGGGGACAGGACTTAACACTGAAGCTTTCTTT; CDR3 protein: CASSSPPGTGLNTEAFF
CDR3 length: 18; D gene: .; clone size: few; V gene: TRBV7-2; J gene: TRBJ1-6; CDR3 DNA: TGTGCCAGCAGCTTAGCCCCGGCATTGAGCTCCTATAATTCACCCCTCCACTTT; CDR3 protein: CASSLAPALSSYNSPLHF
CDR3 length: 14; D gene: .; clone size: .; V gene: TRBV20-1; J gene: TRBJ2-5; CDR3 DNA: TGCAGTGCTAGAGAGGGACCGATTCAAGAGACCCAGTACTTC; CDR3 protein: CSAREGPIQETQYF
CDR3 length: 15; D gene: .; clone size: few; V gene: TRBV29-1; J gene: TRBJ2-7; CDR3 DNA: TGCAGCGCCTCGCCCGGTGGACCGTCCTACTACGAGCAGTACTTC; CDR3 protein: CSASPGGPSYYEQYF
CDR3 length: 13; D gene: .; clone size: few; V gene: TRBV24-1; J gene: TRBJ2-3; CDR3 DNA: TGTGCCACCAATCCGGCTTACACAGATACGCAGTATTTT; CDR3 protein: CATNPAYTDTQYF
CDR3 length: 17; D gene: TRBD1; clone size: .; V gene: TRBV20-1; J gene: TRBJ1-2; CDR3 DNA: TGCAGTGCCTTCAACAGGGGAGGCAATAGGATGAACTATGGCTACACCTTC; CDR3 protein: CSAFNRGGNRMNYGYTF
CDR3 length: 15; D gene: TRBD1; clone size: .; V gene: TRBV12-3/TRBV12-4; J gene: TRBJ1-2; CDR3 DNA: TGTGCCAGCAGTTTAGTTCAGGGGGTCGGGATTGGCTACACCTTC; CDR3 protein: CASSLVQGVGIGYTF
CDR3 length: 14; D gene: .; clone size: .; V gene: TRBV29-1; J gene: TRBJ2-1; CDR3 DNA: TGCAGCGCTCACAGCCCTAGCTCCTACAATGAGCAGTTCTTC; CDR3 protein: CSAHSPSSYNEQFF
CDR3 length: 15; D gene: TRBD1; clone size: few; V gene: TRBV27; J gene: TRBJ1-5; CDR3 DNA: TGTGCCAGCAGTTCGGACAGGTTTGGGAATCAGCCCCAGCATTTT; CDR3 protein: CASSSDRFGNQPQHF
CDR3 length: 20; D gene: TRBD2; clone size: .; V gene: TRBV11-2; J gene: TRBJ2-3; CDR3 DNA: TGTGCCAGCAGCTTAGACCGGTGGTTAGCGGGGGATCTGCGCACAGATACGCAGTATTTT; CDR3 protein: CASSLDRWLAGDLRTDTQYF
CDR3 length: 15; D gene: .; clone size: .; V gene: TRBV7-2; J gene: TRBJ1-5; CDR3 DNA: TGTGCCAGCAGCTTAGACTGGGCACGCCATCAGCCCCAGCATTTT; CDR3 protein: CASSLDWARHQPQHF
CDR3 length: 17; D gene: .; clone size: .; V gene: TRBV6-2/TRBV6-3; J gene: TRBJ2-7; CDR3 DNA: TGTGCCAGCAGTTCCCCCGTGACAGTTCAAGCGACCTACGAGCAGTACTTC; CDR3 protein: CASSSPVTVQATYEQYF
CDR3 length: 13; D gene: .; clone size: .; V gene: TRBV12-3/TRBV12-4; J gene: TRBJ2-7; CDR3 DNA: TGTGCCAGCAGCTCCACGTTGGGGGGCGAGCAGTACTTC; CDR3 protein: CASSSTLGGEQYF
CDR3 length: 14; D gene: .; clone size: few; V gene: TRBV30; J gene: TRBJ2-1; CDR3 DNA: TGTGCCTGGAGTTGGGGTGACCCGGACAATGAGCAGTTCTTC; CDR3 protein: CAWSWGDPDNEQFF
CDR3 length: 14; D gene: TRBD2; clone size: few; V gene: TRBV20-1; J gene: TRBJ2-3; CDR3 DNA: TGCAGTGCCCGAGAGGATAGCGGGGCTTATACGCAGTATTTT; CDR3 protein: CSAREDSGAYTQYF
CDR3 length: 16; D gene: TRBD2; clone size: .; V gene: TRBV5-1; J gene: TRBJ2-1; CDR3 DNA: TGCGCCAGCAGCTTGGTAGCGGGACTCTCCTACAATGAGCAGTTCTTC; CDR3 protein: CASSLVAGLSYNEQFF
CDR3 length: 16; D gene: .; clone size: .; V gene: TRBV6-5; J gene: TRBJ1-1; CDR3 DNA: TGTGCCAGCAGAAAACAGCCAACGTTAACGAACACTGAAGCTTTCTTT; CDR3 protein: CASRKQPTLTNTEAFF
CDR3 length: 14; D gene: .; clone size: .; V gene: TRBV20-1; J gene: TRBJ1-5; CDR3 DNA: TGCAGTGCTAGTAATCCGTATAGCAATCAGCCCCGGCATTTT; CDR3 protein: CSASNPYSNQPRHF
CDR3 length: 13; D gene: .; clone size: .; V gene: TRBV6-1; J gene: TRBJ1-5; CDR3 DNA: TGTGCCAGCAGGCCGTCGACGGATCAGCCCCAGCATTTT; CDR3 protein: CASRPSTDQPQHF
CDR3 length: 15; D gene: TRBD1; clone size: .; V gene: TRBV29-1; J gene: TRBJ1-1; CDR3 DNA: TGCAGCGTTCAAGTCAGGGGGCAAATGAACACTGAAGCTTTCTTT; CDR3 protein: CSVQVRGQMNTEAFF
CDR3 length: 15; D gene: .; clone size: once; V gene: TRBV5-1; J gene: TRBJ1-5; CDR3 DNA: TGCGCCGGCAGCCCGGCTCCCGGGACCAATCAGCCCCAGCATTTT; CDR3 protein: CAGSPAPGTNQPQHF